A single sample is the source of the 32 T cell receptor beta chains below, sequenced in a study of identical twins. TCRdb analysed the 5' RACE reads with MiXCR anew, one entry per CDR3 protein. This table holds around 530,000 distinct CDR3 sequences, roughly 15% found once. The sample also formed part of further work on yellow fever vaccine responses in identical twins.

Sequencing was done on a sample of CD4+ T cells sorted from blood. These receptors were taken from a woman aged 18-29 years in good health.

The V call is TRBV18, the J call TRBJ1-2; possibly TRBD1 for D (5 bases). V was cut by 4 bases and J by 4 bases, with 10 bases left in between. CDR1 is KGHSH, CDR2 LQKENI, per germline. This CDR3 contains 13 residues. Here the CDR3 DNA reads TGTGCCAGCTCACAAACAACAGGCTATGGCTACACCTTC. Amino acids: CASSQTTGYGYTF.

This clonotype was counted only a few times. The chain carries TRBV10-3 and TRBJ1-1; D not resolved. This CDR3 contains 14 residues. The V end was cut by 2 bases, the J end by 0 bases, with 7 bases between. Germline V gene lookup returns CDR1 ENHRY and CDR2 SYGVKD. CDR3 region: CAISEAHMNTEAFF. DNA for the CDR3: TGTGCCATCAGTGAGGCCCACATGAACACTGAAGCTTTCTTT.

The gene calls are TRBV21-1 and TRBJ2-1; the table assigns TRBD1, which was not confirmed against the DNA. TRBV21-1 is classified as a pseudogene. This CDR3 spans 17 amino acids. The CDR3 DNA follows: TGTGCCAGCAGCAAATTTTCCCAAAGGGGGGACAGGGATGAGCAGTTCTTC. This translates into CASSKFSQRGDRDEQFF.

CDR3 bases: TGTGCCAGCAAAGGACAGGGGAAGAGCAATCAGCCCCAGCATTTT. The encoded protein is CASKGQGKSNQPQHF. This chain joins TRBV2 and TRBJ1-5; 9 bases agree with TRBD1. V shed 7 bases, J shed 1 base, and the junction held 5 bases outside the gene matches. The CDR3 is 15 amino acids. Germline lookup yields CDR1 SNHLY and CDR2 FYNNEI.

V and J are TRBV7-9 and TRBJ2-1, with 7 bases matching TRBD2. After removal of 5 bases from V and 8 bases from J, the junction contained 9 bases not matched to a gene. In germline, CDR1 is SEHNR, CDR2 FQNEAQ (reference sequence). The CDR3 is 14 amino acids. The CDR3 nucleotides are TGTGCCAGCAGCCCTCGGACTAGATTGGATGAGCAGTTCTTC. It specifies CASSPRTRLDEQFF.

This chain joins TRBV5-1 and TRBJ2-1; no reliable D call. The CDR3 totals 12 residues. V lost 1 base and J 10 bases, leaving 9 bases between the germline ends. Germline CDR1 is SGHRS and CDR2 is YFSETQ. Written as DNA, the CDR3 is TGCGCCAGCAGCTTGTCAAGGAGAGAGCAGTTCTTC. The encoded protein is CASSLSRREQFF.

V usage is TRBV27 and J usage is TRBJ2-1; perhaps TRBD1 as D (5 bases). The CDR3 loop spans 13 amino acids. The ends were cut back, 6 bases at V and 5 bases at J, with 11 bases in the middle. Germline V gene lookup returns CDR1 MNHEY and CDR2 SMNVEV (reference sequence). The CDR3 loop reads CASSQRQNNEQFF. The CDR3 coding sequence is TGTGCCAGCAGCCAAAGACAGAACAATGAGCAGTTCTTC.

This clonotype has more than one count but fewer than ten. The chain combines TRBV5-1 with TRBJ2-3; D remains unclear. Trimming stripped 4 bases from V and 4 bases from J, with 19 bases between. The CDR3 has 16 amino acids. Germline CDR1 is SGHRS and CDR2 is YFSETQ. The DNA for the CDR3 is TGCGCCAGCAGCCCGGGCTGGGTGGGGAACGCAGATACGCAGTATTTT. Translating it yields CASSPGWVGNADTQYF.

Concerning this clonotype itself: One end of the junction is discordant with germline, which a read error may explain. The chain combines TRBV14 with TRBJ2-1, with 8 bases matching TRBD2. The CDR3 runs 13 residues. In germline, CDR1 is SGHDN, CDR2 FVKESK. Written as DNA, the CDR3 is TGTGCCAGCAGCCAGCAGACTAGCGCCGGATGGCTCTTC. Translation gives CASSQQTSAGWLF.

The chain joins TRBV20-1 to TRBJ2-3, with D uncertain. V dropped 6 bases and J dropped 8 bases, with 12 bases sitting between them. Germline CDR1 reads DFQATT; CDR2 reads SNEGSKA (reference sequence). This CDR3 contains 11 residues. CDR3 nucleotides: TGCAGTGCCCCACAAGGCCCTACGCAGTATTTT. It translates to CSAPQGPTQYF.

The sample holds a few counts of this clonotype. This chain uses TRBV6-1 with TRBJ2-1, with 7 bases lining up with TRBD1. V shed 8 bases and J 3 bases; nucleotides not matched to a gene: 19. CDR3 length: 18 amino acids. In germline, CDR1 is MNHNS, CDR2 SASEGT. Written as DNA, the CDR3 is TGTGCCAGCCACTCATTATACGGGACAGAGCAAAGCTACAATGAGCAGTTCTTC. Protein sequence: CASHSLYGTEQSYNEQFF.

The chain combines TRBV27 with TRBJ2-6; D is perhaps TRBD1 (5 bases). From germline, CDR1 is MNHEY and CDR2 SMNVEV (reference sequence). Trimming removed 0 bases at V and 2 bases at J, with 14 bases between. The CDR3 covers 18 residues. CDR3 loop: CASSLSLPGRTGANVLTF. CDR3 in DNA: TGTGCCAGCAGTTTATCTCTTCCAGGGCGAACTGGGGCCAACGTCCTGACTTTC.

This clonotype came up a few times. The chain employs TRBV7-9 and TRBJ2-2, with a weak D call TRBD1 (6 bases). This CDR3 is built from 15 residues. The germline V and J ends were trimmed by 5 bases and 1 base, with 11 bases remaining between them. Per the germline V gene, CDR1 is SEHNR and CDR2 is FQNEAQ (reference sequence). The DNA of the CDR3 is TGTGCCAGCAGCCAAGACAGGAGGAACACCGGGGAGCTGTTTTTT. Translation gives CASSQDRRNTGELFF.

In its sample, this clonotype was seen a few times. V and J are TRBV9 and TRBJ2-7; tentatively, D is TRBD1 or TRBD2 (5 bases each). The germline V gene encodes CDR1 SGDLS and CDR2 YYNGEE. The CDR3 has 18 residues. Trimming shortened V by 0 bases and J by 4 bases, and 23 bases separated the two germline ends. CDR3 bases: TGTGCCAGCAGCGTAGGACTAAACTTCAGAGGCAGGGAGTACGAGCAGTACTTC. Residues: CASSVGLNFRGREYEQYF.

CDR3 sequence: CSAIPGTANYGYTF. The CDR3, as DNA: TGCAGTGCTATTCCGGGGACGGCTAACTATGGCTACACCTTC. This sequence joins TRBV20-1 and TRBJ1-2; tentative D call: TRBD1 (5 bases). Trimming cost V 4 bases and J 0 bases, with 12 bases left between them. CDR3 length: 14 residues. Germline assignment: CDR1 DFQATT and CDR2 SNEGSKA (reference sequence).

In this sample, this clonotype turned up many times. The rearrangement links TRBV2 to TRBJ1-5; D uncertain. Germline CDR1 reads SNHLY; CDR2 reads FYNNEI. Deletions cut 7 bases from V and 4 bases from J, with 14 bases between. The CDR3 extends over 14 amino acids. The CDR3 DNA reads TGTGCCAGCACCTCCGGTCTGGGTAATCAGCCCCAGCATTTT. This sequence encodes CASTSGLGNQPQHF.

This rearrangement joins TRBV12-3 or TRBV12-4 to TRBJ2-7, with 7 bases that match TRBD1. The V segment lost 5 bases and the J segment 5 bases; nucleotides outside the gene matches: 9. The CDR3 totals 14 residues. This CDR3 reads CASSGDRGGDEQYV. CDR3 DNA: TGTGCCAGCAGTGGAGACAGAGGGGGCGACGAGCAGTACGTC.

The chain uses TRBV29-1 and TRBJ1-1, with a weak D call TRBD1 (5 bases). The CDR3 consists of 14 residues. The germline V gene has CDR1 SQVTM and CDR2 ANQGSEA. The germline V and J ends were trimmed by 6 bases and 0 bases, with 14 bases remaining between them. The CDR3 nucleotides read TGCAGCGTGGCTAGACAGTCTATGAACACTGAAGCTTTCTTT. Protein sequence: CSVARQSMNTEAFF. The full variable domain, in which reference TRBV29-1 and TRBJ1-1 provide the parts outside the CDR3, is SAVISQKPSRDICQRGTSLTIQCQVDSQVTMMFWYRQQPGQSLTLIATANQGSEATYESGFVIDKFPISRPNLTFSTLTVSNMSPEDSSIYLCSVARQSMNTEAFFGQGTRLTVV.

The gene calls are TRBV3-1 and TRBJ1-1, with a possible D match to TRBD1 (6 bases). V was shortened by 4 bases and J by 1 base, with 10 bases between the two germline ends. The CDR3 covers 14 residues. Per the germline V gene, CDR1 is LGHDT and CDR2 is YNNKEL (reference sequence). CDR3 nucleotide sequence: TGTGCCAGCAGCCCGGACAGACCGAACACTGAAGCTTTCTTT. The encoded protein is CASSPDRPNTEAFF.

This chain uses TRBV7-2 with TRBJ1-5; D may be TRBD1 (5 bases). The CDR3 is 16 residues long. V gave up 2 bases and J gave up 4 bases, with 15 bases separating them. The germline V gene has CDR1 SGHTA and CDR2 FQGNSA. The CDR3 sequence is CASSLLGWGGNQPQHF. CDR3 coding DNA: TGTGCCAGCAGCTTATTGGGGTGGGGGGGGAATCAGCCCCAGCATTTT. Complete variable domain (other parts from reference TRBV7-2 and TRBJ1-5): GAGVSQSPSNKVTEKGKDVELRCDPISGHTALYWYRQSLGQGLEFLIYFQGNSAPDKSGLPSDRFSAERTGGSVSTLTIQRTQQEDSAVYLCASSLLGWGGNQPQHFGDGTRLSIL.

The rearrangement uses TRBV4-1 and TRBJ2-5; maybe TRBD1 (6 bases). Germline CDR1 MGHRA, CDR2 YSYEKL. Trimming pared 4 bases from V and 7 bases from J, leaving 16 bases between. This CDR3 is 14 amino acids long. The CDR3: CASSRPGQSVTQYF. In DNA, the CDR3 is TGCGCCAGCAGCCGCCCCGGACAGAGCGTGACCCAGTACTTC.

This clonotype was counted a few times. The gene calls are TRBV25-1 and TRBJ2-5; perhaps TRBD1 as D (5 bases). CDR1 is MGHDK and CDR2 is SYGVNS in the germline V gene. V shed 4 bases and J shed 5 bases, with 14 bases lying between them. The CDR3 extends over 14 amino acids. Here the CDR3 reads CASSGPAGYETQYF. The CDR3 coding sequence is TGTGCCAGCAGTGGGCCTGCAGGGTACGAGACCCAGTACTTC.

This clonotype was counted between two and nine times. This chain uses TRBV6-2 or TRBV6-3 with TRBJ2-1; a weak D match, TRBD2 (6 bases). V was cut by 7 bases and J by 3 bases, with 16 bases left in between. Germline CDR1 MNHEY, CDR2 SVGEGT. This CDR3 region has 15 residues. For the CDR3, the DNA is TGTGCCAGCACCCGCCAGGGACTTCTCTACAATGAGCAGTTCTTC. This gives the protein CASTRQGLLYNEQFF.

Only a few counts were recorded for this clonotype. This CDR3 reads CASTQGVRRGNEQFF. The DNA of the CDR3 is TGTGCCAGCACCCAGGGGGTGAGAAGGGGCAATGAGCAGTTCTTC. The chain is built from TRBV28 and TRBJ2-1; 7 nucleotides line up with TRBD1. V was clipped by 7 bases and J by 6 bases; unmatched bases: 12. Germline V gives CDR1 MDHEN, CDR2 SYDVKM. The CDR3 loop spans 15 amino acids.

CDR3 in amino acids: CASSLLAQPYNEQFF. The CDR3 region has the DNA TGTGCCAGCAGCCTACTAGCGCAACCCTACAATGAGCAGTTCTTC. J is TRBJ2-1 and V is TRBV7-6, with TRBD2 matching 7 bases. CDR3 length equals 15 residues. From germline, CDR1 is SGHVS and CDR2 FNYEAQ. Trimming took 5 bases from V and 2 from J; bases not matched to a gene: 6.

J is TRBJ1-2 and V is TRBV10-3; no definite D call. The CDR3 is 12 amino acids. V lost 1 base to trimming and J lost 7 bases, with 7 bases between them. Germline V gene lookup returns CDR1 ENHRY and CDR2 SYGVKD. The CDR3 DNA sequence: TGTGCCATCAGTGAGTTTCTCCTTGGCTACACCTTC. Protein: CAISEFLLGYTF.

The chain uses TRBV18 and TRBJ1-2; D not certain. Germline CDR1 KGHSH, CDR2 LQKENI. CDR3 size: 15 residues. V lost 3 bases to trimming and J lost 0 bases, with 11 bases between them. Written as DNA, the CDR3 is TGTGCCAGCTCACCTGCGGCAGGAGCTAACTATGGCTACACCTTC. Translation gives CASSPAAGANYGYTF.

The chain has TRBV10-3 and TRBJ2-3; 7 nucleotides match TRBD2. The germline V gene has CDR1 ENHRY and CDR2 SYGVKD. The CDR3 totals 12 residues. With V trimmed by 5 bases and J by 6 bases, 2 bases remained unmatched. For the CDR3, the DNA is TGTGCCATCAGTCCCGGGGGGGATACGCAGTATTTT. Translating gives CAISPGGDTQYF.

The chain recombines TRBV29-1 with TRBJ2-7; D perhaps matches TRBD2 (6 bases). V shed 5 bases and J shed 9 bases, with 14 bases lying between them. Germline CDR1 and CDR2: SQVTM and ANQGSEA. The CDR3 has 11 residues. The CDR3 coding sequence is TGCAGCGTTCGTCCCGGGAGTGTGCAGTACTTC. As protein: CSVRPGSVQYF.

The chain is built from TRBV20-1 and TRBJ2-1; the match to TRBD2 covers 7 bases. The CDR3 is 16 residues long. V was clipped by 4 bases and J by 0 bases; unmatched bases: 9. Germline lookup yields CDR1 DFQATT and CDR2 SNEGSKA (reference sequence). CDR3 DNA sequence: TGCAGTGCTACTCCCACTAGCGCCAGCTCCTACAATGAGCAGTTCTTC. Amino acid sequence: CSATPTSASSYNEQFF.

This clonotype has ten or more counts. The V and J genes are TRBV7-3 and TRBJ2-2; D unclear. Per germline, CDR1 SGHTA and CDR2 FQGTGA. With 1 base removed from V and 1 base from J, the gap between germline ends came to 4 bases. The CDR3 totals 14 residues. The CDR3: CASSLRGNTGELFF. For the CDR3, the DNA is TGTGCCAGCAGCTTAAGGGGGAACACCGGGGAGCTGTTTTTT. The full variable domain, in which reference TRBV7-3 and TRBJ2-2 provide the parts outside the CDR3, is GAGVSQTPSNKVTEKGKYVELRCDPISGHTALYWYRQSLGQGPEFLIYFQGTGAADDSGLPNDRFFAVRPEGSVSTLKIQRTERGDSAVYLCASSLRGNTGELFFGEGSRLTVL.

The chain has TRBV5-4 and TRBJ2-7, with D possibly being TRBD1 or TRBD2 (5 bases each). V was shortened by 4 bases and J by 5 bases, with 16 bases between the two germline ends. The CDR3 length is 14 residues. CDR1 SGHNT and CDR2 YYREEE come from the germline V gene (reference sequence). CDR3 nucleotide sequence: TGTGCCAGCAGCCCCGGGACCAAAATCCACGAGCAGTACTTC. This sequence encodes CASSPGTKIHEQYF.